A single sample gave rise to the 10 T cell receptor beta chains below, sequenced in a study of TIL therapy for anti-PD-1-resistant metastatic lung cancer. This was the immunoSEQ v3 assay. The protocol was immunoSEQ multiplex PCR, while the TCRdb copy is restricted to in-frame clones and leaves out a portion. The table includes tens of thousands of clones, 60% to 80% detected once. The time point: pre-treatment sample, taken before nivolumab and TIL therapy. Material: blood, obtained at baseline. All receptors derive from a woman aged 30 to 85 with non-small cell lung cancer.

V is TRBV29-1 and J is TRBJ1-1; no clear D. Germline CDR1 reads SQVTM; CDR2 reads ANQGSEA. Trimming cost V 6 bases and J 4 bases, with 15 bases left between them. The length of the CDR3 is 13 residues. Written as DNA, the CDR3 is TGCAGCGTGGCTCTCCCCGGTGGCACTGAAGCTTTCTTT. It is translated as CSVALPGGTEAFF.

The chain joins TRBV30 to TRBJ2-3; D assignment may be TRBD1 or TRBD2 (6 bases each). Trimming pared 3 bases from V and 4 bases from J, leaving 17 bases between. The CDR3 is made up of 15 amino acids. Germline loops: CDR1 GTSNPN, CDR2 SVGIG (reference sequence). Here the CDR3 reads CAWSPGGGTPDTQYF. The CDR3 DNA is TGTGCCTGGAGCCCCGGAGGGGGGACCCCAGATACGCAGTATTTT.

This chain joins TRBV12-5 and TRBJ2-2; unclear D gene. This CDR3 is 17 amino acids long. Germline V gives CDR1 LGHNT, CDR2 FRNRAP. V was pared by 2 bases and J by 4 bases, with 17 bases between. CDR3 sequence: CASGLPAAIGVTGELFF. CDR3 nucleotides: TGTGCTAGTGGTTTGCCTGCAGCGATAGGAGTCACCGGGGAGCTGTTTTTT.

This clone was observed a handful of times. The chain has TRBV29-1 and TRBJ1-1, with a weak D call TRBD1 (5 bases). The CDR3 runs to 13 residues. The germline CDR1 and CDR2 sequences are SQVTM and ANQGSEA. The ends were cut back, 6 bases at V and 3 bases at J, with 14 bases in the middle. The CDR3 protein is CSVLGRGDTEAFF. CDR3 in DNA: TGCAGCGTGTTGGGACGGGGGGACACTGAAGCTTTCTTT.

The genes are TRBV19 and TRBJ2-1, with TRBD2 matching 10 bases. CDR1 LNHDA and CDR2 SQIVND come from the germline V gene (reference sequence). This CDR3 region has 17 residues. Losses at the gene ends were 2 bases for V and 4 bases for J; bases not matched to a gene: 8. The CDR3 region is CASSISHGTSAYNEQFF. Written as DNA, the CDR3 is TGTGCCAGTAGTATAAGTCACGGGACTAGCGCTTACAATGAGCAGTTCTTC.

V and J are TRBV5-4 and TRBJ2-1; TRBD2 matches at 8 bases. Trimming took 4 bases from V and 6 from J; bases not matched to a gene: 9. Germline V lookup: CDR1 SGHNT, CDR2 YYREEE (reference sequence). The CDR3 sequence is 15 residues long. The CDR3: CASSRSGSRSNEQFF. The CDR3 nucleotides are TGTGCCAGCAGCAGGAGCGGGAGTAGGTCCAATGAGCAGTTCTTC.

J is TRBJ2-7 and V is TRBV19; D is possibly TRBD1 or TRBD2 (5 bases each). This CDR3 region has 13 residues. The germline V and J ends were trimmed by 5 bases and 4 bases, with 12 bases remaining between them. CDR1 is LNHDA and CDR2 is SQIVND in the germline V gene (reference sequence). The CDR3 is CASSPGPSYEQYF. DNA of the CDR3: TGTGCCAGTAGTCCGGGACCTAGTTACGAGCAGTACTTC. Full variable domain (rest looked up from reference TRBV19 and TRBJ2-7): DGGITQSPKYLFRKEGQNVTLSCEQNLNHDAMYWYRQDPGQGLRLIYYSQIVNDFQKGDIAEGYSVSREKKESFPLTVTSAQKNPTAFYLCASSPGPSYEQYFGPGTRLTVT.

This rearrangement joins TRBV29-1 to TRBJ2-1; D possibly corresponds to TRBD1 (6 bases). Germline V gives CDR1 SQVTM, CDR2 ANQGSEA. Between the trimmed V and J ends, which lost 7 bases and 0 bases, there was a span of 13 bases. This CDR3 has 14 amino acids. CDR3 sequence reads: CSAGTGISYNEQFF. Here the CDR3 DNA reads TGCAGCGCTGGAACAGGGATCTCCTACAATGAGCAGTTCTTC.

The rearrangement uses TRBV15 and TRBJ2-1; a possible D gene is TRBD2 (6 bases). V was trimmed by 0 bases and J by 9 bases, leaving 21 bases between them. Germline assignment: CDR1 LNHNV and CDR2 YYDKDF (reference sequence). The length of the CDR3 is 17 residues. CDR3 region: CATSRDLSGPQSSEQFF. CDR3 DNA sequence: TGTGCCACCAGCAGAGATCTAAGCGGGCCGCAAAGCAGTGAGCAGTTCTTC. Drawing the rest from reference TRBV15 and TRBJ2-1, the complete variable domain is DAMVIQNPRYQVTQFGKPVTLSCSQTLNHNVMYWYQQKSSQAPKLLFHYYDKDFNNEADTPDNFQSRRPNTSFCFLDIRSPGLGDTAMYLCATSRDLSGPQSSEQFFGPGTRLTVL.

The rearrangement links TRBV19 to TRBJ2-1, with 15 bases matching TRBD2. The CDR3 has 16 residues. Germline CDR1 reads LNHDA; CDR2 reads SQIVND (reference sequence). Trimming took 6 bases from V and 7 from J; bases not matched to a gene: 7. CDR3 sequence: CASSPGTSGRRNEQFF. In nucleotides, the CDR3 is TGTGCCAGTAGCCCCGGGACTAGCGGGAGGCGGAATGAGCAGTTCTTC.